This entry features one T cell receptor (beta chain) sequence. This sample was taken from a study of technical replicates of blood from a handful of donors. Only in-frame clones appear in the TCRdb table, and some are missing; sequencing was by immunoSEQ multiplex PCR. The data contain tens of thousands of clones, about 89% of them seen just once; the ten biggest clones take up approximately 0.27%. Trimming removed 6 bases from V and 1 base from J, with 12 bases in between. Germline V gene lookup returns CDR1 SNHLY and CDR2 FYNNEI. CDR3 length equals 14 residues. The chain carries TRBV2 and TRBJ1-1, with D tentatively TRBD1 (6 bases). The sequencing input was T cells isolated from PBMCs. This TCR came from a human donor in good health. CDR3 sequence: CASRRQGRNTEAFF. CDR3 in DNA: TGTGCCAGCAGGCGGCAGGGGAGGAACACTGAAGCTTTCTTT.